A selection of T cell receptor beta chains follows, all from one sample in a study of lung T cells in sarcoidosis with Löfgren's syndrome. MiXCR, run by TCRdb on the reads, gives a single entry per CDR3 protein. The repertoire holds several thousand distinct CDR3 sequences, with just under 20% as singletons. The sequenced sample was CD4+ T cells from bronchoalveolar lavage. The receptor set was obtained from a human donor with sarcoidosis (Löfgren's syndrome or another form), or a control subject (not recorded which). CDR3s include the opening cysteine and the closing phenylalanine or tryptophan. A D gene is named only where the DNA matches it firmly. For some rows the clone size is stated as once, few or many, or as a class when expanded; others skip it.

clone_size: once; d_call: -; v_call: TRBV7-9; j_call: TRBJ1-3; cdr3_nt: TGCGCCAGCAGCGACGGACAGCTCTCTGGAAACACCATATATTTT; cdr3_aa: CASSDGQLSGNTIYF
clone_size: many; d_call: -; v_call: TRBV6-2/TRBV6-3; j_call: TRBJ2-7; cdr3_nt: TGTGCCAGCAGTCCCTTGGCGGGGCTAACCTACGAGCAGTACTTC; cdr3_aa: CASSPLAGLTYEQYF
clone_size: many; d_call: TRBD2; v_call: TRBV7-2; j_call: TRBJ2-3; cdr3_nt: TGTGCCAGCAGCAACCTAGCGGGAGGGACAGATACGCAGTATTTT; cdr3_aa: CASSNLAGGTDTQYF
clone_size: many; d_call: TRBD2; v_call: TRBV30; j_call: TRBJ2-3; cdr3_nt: TGTGCCTGGAAGGGTTCGACTAGCGGGAGCGGTTTGGATACGCAGTATTTT; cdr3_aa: CAWKGSTSGSGLDTQYF
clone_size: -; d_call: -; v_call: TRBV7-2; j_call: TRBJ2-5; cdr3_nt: TGTGCCAGCAGCGGATACGGGGGAGGCCTCCGAGAGACCCAGTACTTC; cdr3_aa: CASSGYGGGLRETQYF
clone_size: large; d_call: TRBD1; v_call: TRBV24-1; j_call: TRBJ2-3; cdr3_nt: TGTGCCACCAGTGATCGACAGGGGCGCACAGATACGCAGTATTTT; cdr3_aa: CATSDRQGRTDTQYF
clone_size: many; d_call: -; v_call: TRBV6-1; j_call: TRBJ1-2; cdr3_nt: TGTGCCAGCAGTTCAGGGCCCCCTTTCTATGGCTACACCTTC; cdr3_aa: CASSSGPPFYGYTF
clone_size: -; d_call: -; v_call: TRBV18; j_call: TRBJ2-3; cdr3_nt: TGTGCCAGTTTCGCGACTAGTACGCCAGGTACGCAGTATTTT; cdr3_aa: CASFATSTPGTQYF
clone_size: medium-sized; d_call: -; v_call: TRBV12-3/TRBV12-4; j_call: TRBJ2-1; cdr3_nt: TGTGCCAGCAGTTTAAGCTCCCAGGGATCATTCAATGAGCAGTTCTTC; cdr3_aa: CASSLSSQGSFNEQFF
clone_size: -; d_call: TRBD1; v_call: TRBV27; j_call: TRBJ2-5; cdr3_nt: TGTGCCAGCGGACAAGAGGCTTTGTCCAGGGGGCTTGAGACCCAGTACTTC; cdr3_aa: CASGQEALSRGLETQYF
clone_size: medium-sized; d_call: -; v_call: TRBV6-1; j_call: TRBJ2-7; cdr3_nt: TGTGCCAGCAGTTCCGGGCCCTACGAGCAGTACTTC; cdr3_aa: CASSSGPYEQYF
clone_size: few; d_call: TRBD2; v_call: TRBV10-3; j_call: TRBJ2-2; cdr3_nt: TGTGCCATCAGTGAGCCCTTTAGCGGGGGCCTGAACACCGGGGAGCTGTTTTTT; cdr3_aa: CAISEPFSGGLNTGELFF
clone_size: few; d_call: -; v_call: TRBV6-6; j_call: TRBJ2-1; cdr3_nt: TGTGCCAGCAGTTACTCCCCTGACTACAATGAGCAGTTCTTC; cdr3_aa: CASSYSPDYNEQFF
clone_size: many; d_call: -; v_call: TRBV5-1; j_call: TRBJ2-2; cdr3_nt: TGCGCCAGCACTCTAGCAGCTTCCGGGGAGCTGTTTTTT; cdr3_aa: CASTLAASGELFF
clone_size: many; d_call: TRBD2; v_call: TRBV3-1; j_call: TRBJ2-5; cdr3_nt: TGTGCCAGCAGCCAAGCGAGCGGGGCGTACCAAGAGACCCAGTACTTC; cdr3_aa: CASSQASGAYQETQYF
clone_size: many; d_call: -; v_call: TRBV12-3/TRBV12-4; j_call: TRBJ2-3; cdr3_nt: TGTGCCAGCAGTTTTCAAGCGCGAGCCACGCAGTATTTT; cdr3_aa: CASSFQARATQYF
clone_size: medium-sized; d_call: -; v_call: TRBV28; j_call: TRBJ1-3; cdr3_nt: TGTGCCAGCAGTTTATCTGGAAACACCATATATTTT; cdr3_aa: CASSLSGNTIYF
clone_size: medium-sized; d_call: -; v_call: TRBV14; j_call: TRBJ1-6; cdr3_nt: TGTGCCAGCAGCCCGGGGGGGGTAGGAAATTCACCCCTCCACTTT; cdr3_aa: CASSPGGVGNSPLHF
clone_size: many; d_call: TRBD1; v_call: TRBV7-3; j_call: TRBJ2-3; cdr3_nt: TGTGCCAGCAGCTTATTGGGGACAGGGGAAGATACGCAGTATTTT; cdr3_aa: CASSLLGTGEDTQYF
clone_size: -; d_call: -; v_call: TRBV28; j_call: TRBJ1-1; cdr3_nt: TGTGCTAGCAGTTCGGACATGGGGCTAAGGTACACTGAAGCTTTCTTT; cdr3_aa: CASSSDMGLRYTEAFF
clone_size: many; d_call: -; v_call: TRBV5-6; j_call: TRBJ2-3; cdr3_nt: TGTGCCAAGAGTGCAGATACGCAGTATTTT; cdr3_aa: CAKSADTQYF
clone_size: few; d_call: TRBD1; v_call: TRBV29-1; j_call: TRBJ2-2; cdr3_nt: TGCAGCGTTCCGGGACAGGGGAGCACCGGGGAGCTGTTTTTT; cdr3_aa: CSVPGQGSTGELFF
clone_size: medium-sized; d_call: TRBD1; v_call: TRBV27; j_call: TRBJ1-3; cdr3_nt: TGTGCCAGCAGCAACTACCTCCCGGGGACAGCTGGAAACACCATATATTTT; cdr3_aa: CASSNYLPGTAGNTIYF
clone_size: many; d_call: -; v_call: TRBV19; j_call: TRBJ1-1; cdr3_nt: TGTGCCTCCAGTAGTACTCCATGGAGCGAAGCTTTCTTT; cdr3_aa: CASSSTPWSEAFF
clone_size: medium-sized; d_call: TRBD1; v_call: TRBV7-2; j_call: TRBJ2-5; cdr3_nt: TGTGCCAGCAGCCCAGGGACAGGGGGTTTCGAGACCCAGTACTTC; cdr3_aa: CASSPGTGGFETQYF
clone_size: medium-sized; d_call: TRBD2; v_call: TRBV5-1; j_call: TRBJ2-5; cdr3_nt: TGCGCCAGCAGCTTATCGGGAGGAGTAGAGACCCAGTACTTC; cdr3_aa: CASSLSGGVETQYF
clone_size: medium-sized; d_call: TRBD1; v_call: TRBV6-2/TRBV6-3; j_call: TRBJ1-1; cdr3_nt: TGTGCCAGCAGTCCGGGACAGGGTAAGCTAGAAGCTTTCTTT; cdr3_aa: CASSPGQGKLEAFF
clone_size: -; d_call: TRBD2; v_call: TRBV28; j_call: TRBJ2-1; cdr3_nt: TGTGCCAGCAGTTTATGGGAACTAACGGGGGGACCCGGTGAGCAGTCCTTC; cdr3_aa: CASSLWELTGGPGEQSF
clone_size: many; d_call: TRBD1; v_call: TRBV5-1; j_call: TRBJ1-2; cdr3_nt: TGCGCCAGCAGCTTGGGATCGGGACAGCCGGCTAAAGGCTACACCTTC; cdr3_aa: CASSLGSGQPAKGYTF
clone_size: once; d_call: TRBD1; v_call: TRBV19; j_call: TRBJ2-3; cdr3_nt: TGTGCCAGCGGACAGGGCCTCACAGATACGCGGTATTTT; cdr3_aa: CASGQGLTDTRYF
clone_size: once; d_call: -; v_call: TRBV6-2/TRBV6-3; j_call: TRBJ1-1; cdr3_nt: TGTGCCAGCAGTCAAGGGGGAGAGAACACTGAAGCTTTCTTT; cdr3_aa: CASSQGGENTEAFF
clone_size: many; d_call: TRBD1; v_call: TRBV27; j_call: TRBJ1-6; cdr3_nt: TGTGCCAGCAGAGCGAGGGGTGCAGGGGGAAATTCACCCCTCCACTTT; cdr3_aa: CASRARGAGGNSPLHF
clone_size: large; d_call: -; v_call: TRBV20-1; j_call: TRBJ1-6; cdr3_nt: TGCAGTGCTCCCCCTGTGGGCTCAGACAGGTCACCCCTCCACTTT; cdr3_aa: CSAPPVGSDRSPLHF
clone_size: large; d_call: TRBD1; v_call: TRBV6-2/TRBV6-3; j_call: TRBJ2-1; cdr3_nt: TGTGCCAGCAGTTACTCGAGTGGGACAGCGACCTTC; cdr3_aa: CASSYSSGTATF
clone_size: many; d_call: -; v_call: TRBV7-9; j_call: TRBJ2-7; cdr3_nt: TGTGCCAGCAGCTTAATTTCCTACGAGCAGTACTTC; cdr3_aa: CASSLISYEQYF
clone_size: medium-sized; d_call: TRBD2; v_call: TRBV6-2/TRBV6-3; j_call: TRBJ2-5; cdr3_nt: TGTGCCAGCAGCCCGGTTGAAGCGGGGGGGCCTCGGGAGACCCAGTACTTC; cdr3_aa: CASSPVEAGGPRETQYF
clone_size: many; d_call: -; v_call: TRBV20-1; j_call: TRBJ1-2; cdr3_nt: TGCAGTGCTAGAGATCACAGGGAGGGCTATGGCTACACCTTC; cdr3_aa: CSARDHREGYGYTF
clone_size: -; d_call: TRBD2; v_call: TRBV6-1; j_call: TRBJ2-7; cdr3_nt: TGTGCCAGCAGAGAACCCACTAGCGGGAGAAGGTGGTCTGATGAGCAGTACTTC; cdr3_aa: CASREPTSGRRWSDEQYF
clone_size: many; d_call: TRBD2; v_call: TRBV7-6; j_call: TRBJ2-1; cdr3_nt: TGTGCCAGCAGCTTAGGACTAGCGGGAGCCTCCAATGAGCAGTTCTTC; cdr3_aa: CASSLGLAGASNEQFF
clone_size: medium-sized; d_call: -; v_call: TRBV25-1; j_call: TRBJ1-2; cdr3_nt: TGTGCCAGCAGTGAAAGTCGGGGCTACACCTTC; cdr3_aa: CASSESRGYTF
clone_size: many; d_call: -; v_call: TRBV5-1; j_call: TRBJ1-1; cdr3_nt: TGCGCCAGCAGCTCCAGGGAAAACACTGAAGCTTTCTTT; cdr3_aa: CASSSRENTEAFF
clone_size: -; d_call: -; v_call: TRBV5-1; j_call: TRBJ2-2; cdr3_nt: TGCGCCAGCAGCTTGCTTCATAACACCGGGGAGCTGTTTTTT; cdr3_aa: CASSLLHNTGELFF
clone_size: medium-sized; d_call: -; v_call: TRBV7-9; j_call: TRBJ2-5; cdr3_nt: TGTGCCAGCAGTCAAATTAGCGGTGATCAAGAGACCCAGTACTTC; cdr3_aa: CASSQISGDQETQYF
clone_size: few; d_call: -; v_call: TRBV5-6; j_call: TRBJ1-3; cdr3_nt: TGTGCCAGCAGCTTGCCACAGGGTACATCTGGAAACACCATATATTTT; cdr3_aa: CASSLPQGTSGNTIYF
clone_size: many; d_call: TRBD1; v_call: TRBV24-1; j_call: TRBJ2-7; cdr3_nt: TGTGCCACCAGGATGGGACAGGGAAGCTACGAGCAGTACTTC; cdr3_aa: CATRMGQGSYEQYF
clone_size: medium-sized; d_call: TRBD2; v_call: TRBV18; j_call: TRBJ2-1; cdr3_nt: TGTGCCAGCTCATCTAGCGGGGGCTCCTACAATGAGCAGTTCTTC; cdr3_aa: CASSSSGGSYNEQFF